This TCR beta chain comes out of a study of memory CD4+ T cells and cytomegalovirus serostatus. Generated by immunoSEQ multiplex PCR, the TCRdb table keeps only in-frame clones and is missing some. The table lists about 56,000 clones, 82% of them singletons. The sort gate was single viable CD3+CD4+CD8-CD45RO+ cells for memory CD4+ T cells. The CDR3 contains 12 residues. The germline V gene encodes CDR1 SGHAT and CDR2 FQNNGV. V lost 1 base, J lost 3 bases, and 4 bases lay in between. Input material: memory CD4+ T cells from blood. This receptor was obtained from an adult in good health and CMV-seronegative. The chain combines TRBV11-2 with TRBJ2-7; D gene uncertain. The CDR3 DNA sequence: TGTGCCAGCAGCTTAGTGAGCTACGAGCAGTACTTC. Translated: CASSLVSYEQYF.